This T cell receptor beta chain appears in the sequencing data of a study of blood T cells in healthy people across ages. General study findings and limits: Roughly linearly, TCR beta diversity per million T cells fell as age increased.

The V gene end was trimmed by 1 base and the J gene end by 7 bases; junction bases not matched to a gene: 5. Per the germline V gene, CDR1 is DFQATT and CDR2 is SNEGSKA (reference sequence). This CDR3 region has 14 residues. Together with a sample-barcoded 5' primer, a J-beta primer mix was included in a second PCR lasting about 7 to 11 cycles. A tag from a template-switch adaptor with 12 random nucleotides marked each cDNA molecule. Using its own MiXCR run on the 5' RACE reads, TCRdb lists one record per CDR3 protein. Of about 930,000 distinct CDR3 sequences listed, around 29% are singletons. This clonotype was found a few times. Its antigen is as yet unknown. This same sample was also taken into another study, of T cells of mothers and their children. That paper states: A few healthy Caucasian mothers served as donors, and their six children did as well. Over 8.5 million TCR beta CDR3 reads were obtained from each mother, and some 3.2 million from each child.

The receptor was derived from a woman between 40 and 55 years old in good health. The chain couples TRBV20-1 to TRBJ2-1, with 9 nucleotides matching TRBD1. Sequenced input: blood. In DNA form, the CDR3 reads TGCAGTGCTAGAGCGTTAGGACAGGGGAATGAGCAGTTCTTC. It encodes CSARALGQGNEQFF.